These 8 T cell receptor beta chains were sequenced from one sample in a study of response to subunit inactivated influenza vaccine. From the RT-PCR reads, TCRdb called clonotypes with MiXCR, one entry per CDR3 protein. The sample yields roughly 650,000 distinct CDR3 sequences, approximately 14% seen once. The sequencing used PBMCs from blood, collected roughly 2 weeks before vaccination. Receptors were obtained from a man aged 45 to 65 who received an inactivated influenza vaccine.

This clonotype was detected only a few times. The rearrangement joins TRBV7-2 to TRBJ1-1, with 9 nucleotides matching TRBD1. This CDR3 region has 13 residues. The V gene end was trimmed by 4 bases and the J gene end by 7 bases; junction bases not matched to a gene: 4. Germline V gene lookup returns CDR1 SGHTA and CDR2 FQGNSA. The CDR3 DNA reads as TGTGCCAGCAGCTACAGGGGGCTTAATGAAGCTTTCTTT. Translated, it gives CASSYRGLNEAFF.

This clonotype was found a few times. The chain has TRBV4-1 and TRBJ2-2; the match to TRBD1 covers 7 bases. CDR3 length: 18 residues. Losses at the gene ends were 2 bases for V and 1 base for J; bases not matched to a gene: 10. Germline CDR1 is MGHRA and CDR2 is YSYEKL. CDR3 coding DNA: TGCGCCAGCAGCCAAAACAGGGGATCATCAGGGAACACCGGGGAGCTGTTTTTT. Its translation: CASSQNRGSSGNTGELFF.

Many counts were recorded for this clonotype. The chain uses TRBV20-1 and TRBJ2-1; D unclear. This CDR3 contains 13 residues. With 3 bases removed from V and 3 bases from J, the gap between germline ends came to 9 bases. Per the germline V gene, CDR1 is DFQATT and CDR2 is SNEGSKA (reference sequence). CDR3 protein: CSARGSDYNEQFF. The CDR3 region has the DNA TGCAGTGCTAGGGGCTCCGACTACAATGAGCAGTTCTTC.

The chain combines TRBV24-1 with TRBJ2-2; D is ambiguous. V lost 8 bases to trimming and J lost 2 bases, with 8 bases between them. Germline CDR1 and CDR2: KGHDR and SFDVKD. The CDR3 extends over 13 amino acids. For the CDR3, the DNA is TGTGCCACCAACGGACGAAACACCGGGGAGCTGTTTTTT. Translating gives CATNGRNTGELFF.

The CDR3 sequence: CASSRTPANYGYTF. DNA of the CDR3: TGTGCCAGCAGCCGGACGCCAGCTAACTATGGCTACACCTTC. This chain uses TRBV14 with TRBJ1-2; D not certain. CDR1 is SGHDN and CDR2 is FVKESK in the germline V gene. Trimming pared 4 bases from V and 0 bases from J, leaving 9 bases between. This CDR3 has 14 residues.

V and J are TRBV20-1 and TRBJ2-1; 11 positions match TRBD2. The germline V gene encodes CDR1 DFQATT and CDR2 SNEGSKA (reference sequence). The CDR3 spans 14 residues. The V gene end was trimmed by 1 base and the J gene end by 9 bases; junction bases not matched to a gene: 5. The CDR3 protein is CSARGLAGGIEQFF. The CDR3 nucleotides are TGCAGTGCTAGAGGGCTAGCGGGAGGTATTGAGCAGTTCTTC.

The rearrangement joins TRBV20-1 to TRBJ2-7, with D unresolved. CDR1 and CDR2 (germline): DFQATT, SNEGSKA (reference sequence). Deletions cut 3 bases from V and 5 bases from J, with 8 bases between. The CDR3 has 11 amino acids. This chain's CDR3 is CSARVKNEQYF. For the CDR3, the DNA is TGCAGTGCTAGGGTGAAGAACGAGCAGTACTTC.

V and J are TRBV20-1 and TRBJ1-3, with D unresolved. Per the germline V gene, CDR1 is DFQATT and CDR2 is SNEGSKA (reference sequence). This CDR3 spans 13 amino acids. Trimming stripped 5 bases from V and 4 bases from J, with 12 bases between. CDR3 protein: CSALIVSGNTIYF. The CDR3 DNA reads as TGCAGTGCTTTGATAGTGTCCGGAAACACCATATATTTT.